This T cell receptor (beta chain) was identified during a study of blood T cells in healthy people across ages. Study-wide context: About one barcoded beta molecule per two T cells came from capture by template switching.

Alongside a J-beta primer mix, a sample-barcoded 5' primer served in a second PCR lasting roughly 7 to 12 cycles. TCRdb reprocessed the 5' RACE reads with MiXCR, giving one entry per CDR3 protein. The sample holds around 1,100,000 distinct CDR3 sequences, 30% to 40% seen once. Trimming removed 5 bases from V and 6 bases from J, with 10 bases in between. Per germline, CDR1 SGHTA and CDR2 FQGNSA. The CDR3 length is 12 residues. The source is a man between 18 and 29 years old in good health. V and J are TRBV7-2 and TRBJ1-1; no firm D call. The sequenced sample was blood. CDR3 nucleotide sequence: TGTGCCAGCAGCCCCCGGCGGGCTGAAGCTTTCTTT. It codes for CASSPRRAEAFF. The complete variable domain, with remaining parts taken from reference TRBV7-2 and TRBJ1-1, reads GAGVSQSPSNKVTEKGKDVELRCDPISGHTALYWYRQSLGQGLEFLIYFQGNSAPDKSGLPSDRFSAERTGGSVSTLTIQRTQQEDSAVYLCASSPRRAEAFFGQGTRLTVV.